Following are 15 T cell receptor beta chains from one sample sequenced in a study of shared clonotypes between healthy human individuals. Method: immunoSEQ multiplex PCR; TCRdb's copy keeps in-frame clones and lacks some. The sample contains about 730,000 clones, around 70% of which appear only once. Sequences were obtained from memory CD4+ T cells sorted from blood. The subset: CD45RA-negative fraction. The receptors come from a woman aged 25 to 45 in good health.

The J gene is TRBJ1-1, the V gene TRBV6-6; D ambiguous. Germline V lookup: CDR1 MNHNY, CDR2 SVGAGI (reference sequence). The CDR3 contains 13 residues. V lost 5 bases to trimming and J lost 4 bases, with 11 bases between them. The CDR3, as DNA: TGTGCCAGCAGTGCGACAATCCGCACTGAAGCTTTCTTT. Protein: CASSATIRTEAFF.

The rearrangement links TRBV19 to TRBJ2-2; TRBD1 aligns across 7 bases. The CDR3 has 14 residues. Germline V gene data show CDR1 as LNHDA and CDR2 as SQIVND (reference sequence). The V and J ends lost 7 bases and 4 bases, in that order; junction bases with no gene match: 6. The CDR3 DNA reads TGTGCCAGTATCCAGGGGGTCAGCACCGGGGAGCTGTTTTTT. It yields the protein CASIQGVSTGELFF.

V usage is TRBV29-1 and J usage is TRBJ2-1, with D possibly being TRBD2 (5 bases). This CDR3 is built from 13 residues. CDR1 is SQVTM, CDR2 ANQGSEA, per germline. V lost 7 bases and J lost 4, with 14 bases in between. The CDR3 here is CSADGGTYNEQFF. CDR3 DNA sequence: TGCAGCGCAGACGGAGGAACTTACAATGAGCAGTTCTTC.

This chain uses TRBV28 with TRBJ1-5, with TRBD1 as a possible D gene (6 bases). This CDR3 has 14 amino acids. V lost 4 bases, J lost 4 bases, and 11 bases lay in between. CDR1 MDHEN and CDR2 SYDVKM come from the germline V gene. The CDR3 DNA sequence: TGTGCCAGCAGTTCGGGACACACTAATCAGCCCCAGCATTTT. Residues: CASSSGHTNQPQHF.

The chain employs TRBV30 and TRBJ1-6; D is unresolved. Germline V gene data show CDR1 as GTSNPN and CDR2 as SVGIG (reference sequence). This CDR3 is 14 amino acids long. V dropped 4 bases and J dropped 8 bases, with 15 bases sitting between them. The CDR3 bases are TGTGCCTGGACGTATAGGGTTGGAGATTCACCCCTCCACTTT. The encoded protein is CAWTYRVGDSPLHF.

The CDR3 DNA follows: TGTGCCAGCAGACCGCGGGAGCTCGCAGATACGCAGTATTTT. Residues: CASRPRELADTQYF. This chain uses TRBV11-1 with TRBJ2-3, with 7 bases fitting TRBD2. This CDR3 is built from 14 residues. Trimming at V came to 6 bases and at J to 4 bases, leaving 7 bases not matched to a gene. Germline-derived CDR1 and CDR2 are SGHAT and FQDESV (reference sequence). The full variable domain, completed using reference TRBV11-1 and TRBJ2-3, is EAEVAQSPRYKITEKSQAVAFWCDPISGHATLYWYRQILGQGPELLVQFQDESVVDDSQLPKDRFSAERLKGVDSTLKIQPAELGDSAMYLCASRPRELADTQYFGPGTRLTVL.

The table lists this clone with a few counts. The chain links TRBV6-5 to TRBJ2-2; TRBD2 aligns across 8 bases. CDR3 length: 15 residues. V lost 6 bases and J lost 5; bases outside the gene matches: 8. Germline loops: CDR1 MNHEY, CDR2 SVGAGI. The CDR3 region is CASRPPGRVTGELFF. CDR3 DNA: TGTGCCAGCAGACCCCCCGGGAGGGTTACCGGGGAGCTGTTTTTT.

The gene calls are TRBV27 and TRBJ2-6; D unresolved. Trimming cost V 6 bases and J 0 bases, with 9 bases left between them. This CDR3 region has 15 residues. The germline gives CDR1 MNHEY, CDR2 SMNVEV (reference sequence). The CDR3 here is CASRDQNSGANVLTF. The CDR3 DNA reads TGTGCCAGCAGGGACCAAAACTCTGGGGCCAACGTCCTGACTTTC. The variable domain in full, completed from reference TRBV27 and TRBJ2-6, reads EAQVTQNPRYLITVTGKKLTVTCSQNMNHEYMSWYRQDPGLGLRQIYYSMNVEVTDKGDVPEGYKVSRKEKRNFPLILESPSPNQTSLYFCASRDQNSGANVLTFGAGSRLTVL.

Only a few counts were recorded for this clone. The chain combines TRBV14 with TRBJ1-3; D might be TRBD1 (5 bases). The CDR3 is made up of 15 amino acids. With 4 bases removed from V and 0 bases from J, the gap between germline ends came to 10 bases. Germline lookup yields CDR1 SGHDN and CDR2 FVKESK. The chain's CDR3 is CASSLRGLSGNTIYF. CDR3 nucleotide sequence: TGTGCCAGCAGCCTAAGGGGCCTCTCTGGAAACACCATATATTTT.

This chain joins TRBV5-1 and TRBJ2-7; the D gene is possibly TRBD2 (7 bases). Germline-derived CDR1 and CDR2 are SGHRS and YFSETQ. V was trimmed by 2 bases and J by 7 bases, leaving 16 bases between them. This CDR3 is 14 amino acids long. The CDR3 DNA reads TGCGCCAGCAGCTTCCTGGGGGGGCCATTGGAGCAGTACTTC. Translation: CASSFLGGPLEQYF.

V usage is TRBV5-1 and J usage is TRBJ2-3; 7 bases align to TRBD1. The CDR3 contains 15 residues. Per the germline V gene, CDR1 is SGHRS and CDR2 is YFSETQ. V was pared by 4 bases and J by 2 bases, with 7 bases of the junction left unmatched. CDR3 amino acids: CASSPQGEFTDTQYF. CDR3 nucleotide sequence: TGCGCCAGCAGCCCCCAGGGGGAATTCACAGATACGCAGTATTTT.

The chain carries TRBV28 and TRBJ1-2; the D is unclear. The CDR3 totals 13 residues. Germline lookup yields CDR1 MDHEN and CDR2 SYDVKM. Trimming took 3 bases from V and 4 from J, leaving 9 bases between them. In nucleotides, the CDR3 is TGTGCCAGCAGTTTTCTGTCTCCCTATGGCTACACCTTC. Translating gives CASSFLSPYGYTF.

The V call is TRBV5-4, the J call TRBJ2-5; tentatively, D is TRBD2 (6 bases). Germline lookup yields CDR1 SGHNT and CDR2 YYREEE (reference sequence). V lost 0 bases and J 5 bases, leaving 17 bases between the germline ends. CDR3 size: 16 residues. The CDR3, as DNA: TGTGCCAGCAGCTTGGCCGTCGGGCGGGAAGGGGAGACCCAGTACTTC. It codes for CASSLAVGREGETQYF.

The J gene is TRBJ1-2, the V gene TRBV6-1; TRBD1 aligns across 10 bases. The germline V gene has CDR1 MNHNS and CDR2 SASEGT. V shed 5 bases and J 4 bases; nucleotides not matched to a gene: 4. This CDR3 comprises 14 residues. CDR3 amino acids: CASSPGQGLYGYTF. For the CDR3, the DNA is TGTGCCAGCAGTCCGGGACAGGGGCTCTATGGCTACACCTTC.

The rearrangement links TRBV6-1 to TRBJ1-2; 7 bases are a match to TRBD1. Germline assignment: CDR1 MNHNS and CDR2 SASEGT. The CDR3 covers 15 residues. The junction had 5 bases not matched to a gene; V was cut back by 1 base and J by 3 bases. This CDR3 is CASSEVQGDYYGYTF. The CDR3 region has the DNA TGTGCCAGCAGTGAAGTCCAGGGGGATTACTATGGCTACACCTTC.